Shown below are 3 T cell receptor beta chains from a single sample sequenced in a study of blood T cell repertoires in COVID-19. Generated by immunoSEQ multiplex PCR, the TCRdb table keeps only in-frame clones and is missing some. The sample has roughly 410,000 clones; around 87% are singletons. Sequencing was done on a sample of peripheral blood. The receptor source for this set is an older woman with COVID-19, enrolled during active disease.

This rearrangement joins TRBV5-4 to TRBJ2-4; 10 bases map to TRBD1. J gave up 2 bases and V 4 bases, and 9 bases lay outside the gene matches. The CDR3 is 17 amino acids. Germline CDR1 reads SGHNT; CDR2 reads YYREEE (reference sequence). This CDR3 reads CASSIKGQGISKNIQYF. Here the CDR3 DNA reads TGTGCCAGCAGCATCAAGGGACAGGGGATATCCAAAAACATTCAGTACTTC.

The chain carries TRBV28 and TRBJ1-2, with 8 bases identical to TRBD1. The CDR3 loop spans 14 amino acids. Germline-derived CDR1 and CDR2 are MDHEN and SYDVKM. V trimming: 7 bases; J trimming: 8 bases; junction bases outside the gene matches: 12. The CDR3 sequence is CASIIRQGMGGYTF. The DNA of the CDR3 is TGTGCCAGCATTATACGACAGGGGATGGGGGGCTACACCTTC.

The rearrangement uses TRBV4-2 and TRBJ1-2; tentatively, D is TRBD1 (5 bases). Germline V gene lookup returns CDR1 LGHNA and CDR2 YNFKEQ. Trimming cost V 0 bases and J 8 bases, with 13 bases left between them. The CDR3 runs 14 residues. This CDR3 reads CASSQESRVRGYTF. The CDR3 DNA follows: TGTGCCAGCAGCCAAGAGTCCAGGGTGCGGGGCTACACCTTC.